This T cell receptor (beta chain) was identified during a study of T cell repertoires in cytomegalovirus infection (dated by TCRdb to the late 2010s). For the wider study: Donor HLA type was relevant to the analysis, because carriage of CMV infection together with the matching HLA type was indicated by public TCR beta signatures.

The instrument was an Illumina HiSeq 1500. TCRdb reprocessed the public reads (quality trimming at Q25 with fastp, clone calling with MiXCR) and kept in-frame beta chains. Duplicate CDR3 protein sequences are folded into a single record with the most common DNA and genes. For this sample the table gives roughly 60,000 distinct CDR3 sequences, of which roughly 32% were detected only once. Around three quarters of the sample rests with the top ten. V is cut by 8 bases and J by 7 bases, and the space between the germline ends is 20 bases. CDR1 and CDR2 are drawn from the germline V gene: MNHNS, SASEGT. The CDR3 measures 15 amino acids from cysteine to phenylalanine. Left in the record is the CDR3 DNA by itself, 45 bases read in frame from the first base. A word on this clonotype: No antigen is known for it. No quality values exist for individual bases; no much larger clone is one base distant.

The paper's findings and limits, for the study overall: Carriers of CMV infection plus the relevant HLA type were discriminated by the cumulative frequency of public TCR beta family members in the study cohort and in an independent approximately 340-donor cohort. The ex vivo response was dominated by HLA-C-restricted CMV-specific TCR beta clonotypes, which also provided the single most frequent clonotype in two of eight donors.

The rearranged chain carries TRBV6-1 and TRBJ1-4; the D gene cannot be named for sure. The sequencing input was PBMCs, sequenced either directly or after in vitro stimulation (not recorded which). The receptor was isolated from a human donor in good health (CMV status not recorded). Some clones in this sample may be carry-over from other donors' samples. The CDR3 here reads CASSEGPGEGEKLFF. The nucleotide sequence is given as TGTGCCAGCTCGGAAGGGCCCGGGGAGGGTGAAAAACTGTTTTTT.